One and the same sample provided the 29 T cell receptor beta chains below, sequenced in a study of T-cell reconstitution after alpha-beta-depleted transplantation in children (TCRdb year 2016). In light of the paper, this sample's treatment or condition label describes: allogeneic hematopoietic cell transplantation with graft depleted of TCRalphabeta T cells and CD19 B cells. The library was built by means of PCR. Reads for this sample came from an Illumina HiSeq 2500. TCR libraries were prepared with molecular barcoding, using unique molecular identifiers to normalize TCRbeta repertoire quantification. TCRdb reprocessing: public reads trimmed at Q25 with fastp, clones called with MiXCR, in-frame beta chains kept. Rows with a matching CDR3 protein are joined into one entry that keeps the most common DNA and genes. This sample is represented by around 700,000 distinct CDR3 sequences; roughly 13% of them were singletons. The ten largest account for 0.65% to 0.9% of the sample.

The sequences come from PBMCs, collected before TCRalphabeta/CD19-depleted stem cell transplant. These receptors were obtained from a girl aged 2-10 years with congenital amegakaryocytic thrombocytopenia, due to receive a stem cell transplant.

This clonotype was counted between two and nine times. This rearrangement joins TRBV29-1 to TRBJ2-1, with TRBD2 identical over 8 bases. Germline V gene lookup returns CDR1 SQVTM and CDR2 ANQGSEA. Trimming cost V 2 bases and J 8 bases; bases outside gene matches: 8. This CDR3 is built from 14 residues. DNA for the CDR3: TGCAGCGTTGAATCGGTAGCGGGAACTGATGAGCAGTTCTTC. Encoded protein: CSVESVAGTDEQFF.

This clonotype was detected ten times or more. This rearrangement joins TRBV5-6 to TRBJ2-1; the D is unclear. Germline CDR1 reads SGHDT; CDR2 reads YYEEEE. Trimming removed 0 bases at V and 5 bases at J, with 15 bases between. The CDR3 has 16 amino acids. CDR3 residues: CASSLVITDFNNEQFF. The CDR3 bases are TGTGCCAGCAGCTTGGTTATAACAGATTTTAACAATGAGCAGTTCTTC. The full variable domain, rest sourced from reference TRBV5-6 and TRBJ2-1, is DAGVTQSPTHLIKTRGQQVTLRCSPKSGHDTVSWYQQALGQGPQFIFQYYEEEERQRGNFPDRFSGHQFPNYSSELNVNALLLGDSALYLCASSLVITDFNNEQFFGPGTRLTVL.

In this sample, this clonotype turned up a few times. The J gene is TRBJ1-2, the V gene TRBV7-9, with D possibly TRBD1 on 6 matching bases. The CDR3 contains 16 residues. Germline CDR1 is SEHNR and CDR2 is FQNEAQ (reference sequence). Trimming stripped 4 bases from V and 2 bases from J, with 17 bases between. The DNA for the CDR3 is TGTGCCAGCAGCTCCCGAAGGACAGAAAAAAACTATGGCTACACCTTC. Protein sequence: CASSSRRTEKNYGYTF.

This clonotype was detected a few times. The DNA of the CDR3 is TGTGCCAGCAGCGCGGACTTGCGCTCCTACAATGAGCAGTTCTTC. It yields the protein CASSADLRSYNEQFF. The chain recombines TRBV7-9 with TRBJ2-1; a weak D match, TRBD2 (5 bases). The germline V gene encodes CDR1 SEHNR and CDR2 FQNEAQ (reference sequence). The CDR3 loop spans 15 amino acids. V lost 5 bases and J lost 0, with 11 bases in between.

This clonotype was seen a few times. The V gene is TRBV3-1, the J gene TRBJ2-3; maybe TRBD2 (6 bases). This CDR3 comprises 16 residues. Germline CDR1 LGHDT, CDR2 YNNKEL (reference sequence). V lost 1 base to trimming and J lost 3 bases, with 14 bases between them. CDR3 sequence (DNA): TGTGCCAGCAGCCAAGTCGGGGGAATCTTGACAGATACGCAGTATTTT. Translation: CASSQVGGILTDTQYF.

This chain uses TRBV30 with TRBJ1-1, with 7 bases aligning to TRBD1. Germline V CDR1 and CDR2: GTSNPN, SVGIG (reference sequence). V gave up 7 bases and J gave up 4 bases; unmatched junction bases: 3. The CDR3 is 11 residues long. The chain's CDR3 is CASQGFTEAFF. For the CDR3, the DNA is TGTGCCTCACAGGGGTTCACTGAAGCTTTCTTT.

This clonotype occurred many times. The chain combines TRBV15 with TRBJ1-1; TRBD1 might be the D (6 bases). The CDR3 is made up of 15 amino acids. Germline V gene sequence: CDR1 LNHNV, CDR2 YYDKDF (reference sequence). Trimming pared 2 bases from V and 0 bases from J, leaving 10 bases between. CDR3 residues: CATSRLTGLNTEAFF. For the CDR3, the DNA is TGTGCCACCAGCAGACTGACAGGATTGAACACTGAAGCTTTCTTT.

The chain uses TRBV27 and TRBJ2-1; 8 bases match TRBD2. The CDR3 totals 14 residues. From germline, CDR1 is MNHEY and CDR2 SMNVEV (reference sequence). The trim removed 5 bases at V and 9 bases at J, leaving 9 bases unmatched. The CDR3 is CASSRGTGGSEQFF. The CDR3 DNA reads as TGTGCCAGCAGTAGAGGAACGGGAGGGTCTGAGCAGTTCTTC.

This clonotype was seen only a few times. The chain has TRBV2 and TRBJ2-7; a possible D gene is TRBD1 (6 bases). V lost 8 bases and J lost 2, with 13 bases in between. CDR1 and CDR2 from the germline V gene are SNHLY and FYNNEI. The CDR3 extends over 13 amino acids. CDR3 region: CASLRDTTYEQYF. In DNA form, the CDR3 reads TGTGCCAGCCTCCGGGACACAACCTACGAGCAGTACTTC.

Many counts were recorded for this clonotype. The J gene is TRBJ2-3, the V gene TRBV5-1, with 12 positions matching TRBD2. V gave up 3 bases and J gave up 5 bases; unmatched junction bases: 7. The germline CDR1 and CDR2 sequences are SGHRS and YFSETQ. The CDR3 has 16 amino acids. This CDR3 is CASSSRLAGVVDTQYF. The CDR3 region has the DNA TGCGCCAGCAGCTCCCGACTAGCGGGAGTGGTAGATACGCAGTATTTT. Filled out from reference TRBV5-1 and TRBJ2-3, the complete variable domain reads KAGVTQTPRYLIKTRGQQVTLSCSPISGHRSVSWYQQTPGQGLQFLFEYFSETQRNKGNFPGRFSGRQFSNSRSEMNVSTLELGDSALYLCASSSRLAGVVDTQYFGPGTRLTVL.

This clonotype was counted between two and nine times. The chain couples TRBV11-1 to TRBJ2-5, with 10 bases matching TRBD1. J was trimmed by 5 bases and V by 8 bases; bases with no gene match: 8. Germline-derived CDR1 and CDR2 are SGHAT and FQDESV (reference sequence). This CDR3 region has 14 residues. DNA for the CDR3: TGTGCCAGCCGTTCCGGGACAGGGGACGAGACCCAGTACTTC. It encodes CASRSGTGDETQYF.

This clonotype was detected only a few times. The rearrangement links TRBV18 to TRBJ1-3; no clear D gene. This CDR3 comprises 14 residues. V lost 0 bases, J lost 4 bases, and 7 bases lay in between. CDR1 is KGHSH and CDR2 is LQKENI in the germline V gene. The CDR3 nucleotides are TGTGCCAGCTCACCACCGTCCAGAGGAAACACCATATATTTT. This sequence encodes CASSPPSRGNTIYF.

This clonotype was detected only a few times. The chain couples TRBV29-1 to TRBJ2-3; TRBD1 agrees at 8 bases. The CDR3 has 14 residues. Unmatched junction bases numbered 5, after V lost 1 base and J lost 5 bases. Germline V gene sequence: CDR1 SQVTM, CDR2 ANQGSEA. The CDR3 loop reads CSVEGTGQGDTQYF. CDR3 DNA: TGCAGCGTTGAAGGGACAGGGCAGGGAGATACGCAGTATTTT.

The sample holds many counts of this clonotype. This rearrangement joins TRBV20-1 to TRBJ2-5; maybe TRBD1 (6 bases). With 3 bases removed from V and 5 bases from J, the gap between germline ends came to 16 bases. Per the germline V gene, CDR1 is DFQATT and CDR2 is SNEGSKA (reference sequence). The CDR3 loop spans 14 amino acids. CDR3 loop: CSASISVRGETQYF. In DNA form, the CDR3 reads TGCAGTGCTAGTATTAGCGTGAGGGGGGAGACCCAGTACTTC.

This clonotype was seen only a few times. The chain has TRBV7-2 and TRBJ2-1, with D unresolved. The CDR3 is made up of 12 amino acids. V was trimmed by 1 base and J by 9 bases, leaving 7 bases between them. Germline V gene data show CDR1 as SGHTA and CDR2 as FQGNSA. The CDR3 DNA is TGTGCCAGCAGCTTAGTGTTGAGTGAGCAGTTCTTC. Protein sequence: CASSLVLSEQFF.

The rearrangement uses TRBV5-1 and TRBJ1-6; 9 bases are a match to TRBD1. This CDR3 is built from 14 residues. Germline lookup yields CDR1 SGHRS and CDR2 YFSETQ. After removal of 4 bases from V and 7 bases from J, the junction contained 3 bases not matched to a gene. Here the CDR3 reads CASSTGQGNSPLHF. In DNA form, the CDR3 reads TGCGCCAGCAGCACGGGACAGGGAAATTCACCCCTCCACTTT.

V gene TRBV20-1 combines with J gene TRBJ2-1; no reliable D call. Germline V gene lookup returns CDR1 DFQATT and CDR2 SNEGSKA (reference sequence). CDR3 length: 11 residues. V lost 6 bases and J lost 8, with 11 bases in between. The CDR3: CSAPLVDEQFF. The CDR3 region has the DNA TGCAGTGCGCCGTTGGTCGATGAGCAGTTCTTC.

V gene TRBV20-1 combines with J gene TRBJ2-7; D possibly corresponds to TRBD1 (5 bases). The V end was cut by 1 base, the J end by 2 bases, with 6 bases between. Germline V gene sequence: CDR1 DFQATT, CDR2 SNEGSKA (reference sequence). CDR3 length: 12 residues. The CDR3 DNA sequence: TGCAGTGCTAGAGGACAGACCTACGAGCAGTACTTC. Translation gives CSARGQTYEQYF.

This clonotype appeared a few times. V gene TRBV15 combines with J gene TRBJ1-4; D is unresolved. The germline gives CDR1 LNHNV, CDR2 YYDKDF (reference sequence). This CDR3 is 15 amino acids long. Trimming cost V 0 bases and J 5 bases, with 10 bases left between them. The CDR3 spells CATSRDPGWNEKLFF. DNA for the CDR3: TGTGCCACCAGCAGAGATCCGGGATGGAATGAAAAACTGTTTTTT.

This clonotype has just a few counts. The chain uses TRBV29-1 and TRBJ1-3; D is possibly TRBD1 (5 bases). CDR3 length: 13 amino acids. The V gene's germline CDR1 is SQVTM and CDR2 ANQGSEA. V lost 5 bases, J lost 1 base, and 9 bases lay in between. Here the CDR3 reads CSVQPGSGNTIYF. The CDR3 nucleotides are TGCAGCGTTCAGCCAGGGTCTGGAAACACCATATATTTT. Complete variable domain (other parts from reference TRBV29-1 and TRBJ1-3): SAVISQKPSRDICQRGTSLTIQCQVDSQVTMMFWYRQQPGQSLTLIATANQGSEATYESGFVIDKFPISRPNLTFSTLTVSNMSPEDSSIYLCSVQPGSGNTIYFGEGSWLTVV.

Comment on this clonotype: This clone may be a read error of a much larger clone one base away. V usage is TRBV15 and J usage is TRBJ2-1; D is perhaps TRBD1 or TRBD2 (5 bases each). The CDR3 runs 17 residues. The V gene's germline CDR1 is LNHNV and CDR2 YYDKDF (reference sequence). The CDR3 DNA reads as TGTGCCACCAGCAGAGATCCAGGGCTAGGGACCTACAATCAGCAGTTCTTC. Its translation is CATSRDPGLGTYNQQFF.

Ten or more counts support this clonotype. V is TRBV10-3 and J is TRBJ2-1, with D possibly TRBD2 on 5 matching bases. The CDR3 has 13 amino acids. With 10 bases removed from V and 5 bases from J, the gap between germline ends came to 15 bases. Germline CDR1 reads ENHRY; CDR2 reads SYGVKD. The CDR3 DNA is TGTGCCAAAGCGCGAGGGCCGGACAATGAGCAGTTCTTC. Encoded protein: CAKARGPDNEQFF.

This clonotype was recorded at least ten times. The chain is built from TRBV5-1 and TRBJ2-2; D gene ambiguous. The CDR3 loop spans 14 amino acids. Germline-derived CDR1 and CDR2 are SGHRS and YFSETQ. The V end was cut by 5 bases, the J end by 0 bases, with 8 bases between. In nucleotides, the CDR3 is TGCGCCAGCAGTTATAGGGCGAACACCGGGGAGCTGTTTTTT. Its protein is CASSYRANTGELFF.

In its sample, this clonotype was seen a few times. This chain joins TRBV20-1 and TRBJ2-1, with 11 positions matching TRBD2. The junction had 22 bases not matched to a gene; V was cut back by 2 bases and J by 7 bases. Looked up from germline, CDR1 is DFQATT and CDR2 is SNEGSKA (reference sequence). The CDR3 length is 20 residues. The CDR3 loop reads CSARKGPGVVDLAGGNEQFF. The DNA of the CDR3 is TGCAGTGCTAGAAAGGGCCCGGGTGTCGTGGATTTAGCGGGGGGGAATGAGCAGTTCTTC.

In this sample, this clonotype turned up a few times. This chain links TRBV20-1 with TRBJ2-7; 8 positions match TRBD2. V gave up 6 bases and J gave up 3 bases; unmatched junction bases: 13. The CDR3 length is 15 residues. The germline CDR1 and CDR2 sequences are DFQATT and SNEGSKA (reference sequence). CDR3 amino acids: CSALRLASGYYEQYF. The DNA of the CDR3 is TGCAGTGCACTCAGGTTGGCTAGCGGGTACTACGAGCAGTACTTC.

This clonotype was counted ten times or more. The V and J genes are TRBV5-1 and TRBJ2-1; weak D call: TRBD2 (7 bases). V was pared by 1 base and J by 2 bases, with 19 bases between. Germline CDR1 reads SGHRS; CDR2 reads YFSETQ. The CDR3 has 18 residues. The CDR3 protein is CASSLMTGGDWPYNEQFF. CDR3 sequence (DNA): TGCGCCAGCAGCTTGATGACGGGGGGCGATTGGCCCTACAATGAGCAGTTCTTC.

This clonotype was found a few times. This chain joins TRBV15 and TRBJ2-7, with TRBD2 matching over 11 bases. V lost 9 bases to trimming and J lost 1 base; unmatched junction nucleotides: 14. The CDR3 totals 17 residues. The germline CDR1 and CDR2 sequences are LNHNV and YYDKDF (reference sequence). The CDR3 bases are TGTGCCACTGCTTTGGGACAGCTAGCGGGAGGTTCCTACGAGCAGTACTTC. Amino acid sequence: CATALGQLAGGSYEQYF.

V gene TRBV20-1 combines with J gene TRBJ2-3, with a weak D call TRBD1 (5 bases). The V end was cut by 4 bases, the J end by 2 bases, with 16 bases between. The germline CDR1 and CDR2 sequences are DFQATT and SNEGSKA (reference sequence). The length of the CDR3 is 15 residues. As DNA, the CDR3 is TGCAGTGCTACCATAGCCCAGGGATCCACAGATACGCAGTATTTT. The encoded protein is CSATIAQGSTDTQYF.

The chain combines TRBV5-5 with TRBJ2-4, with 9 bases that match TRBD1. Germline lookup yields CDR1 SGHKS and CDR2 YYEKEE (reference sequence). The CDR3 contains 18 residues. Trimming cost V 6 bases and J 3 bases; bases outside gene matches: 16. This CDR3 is CASTLIPHPGQGKNIQYF. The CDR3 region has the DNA TGTGCCAGCACCCTCATCCCTCACCCGGGACAGGGCAAAAACATTCAGTACTTC.